The clone carrying this T cell receptor beta chain was seen only a few times. TCRdb recomputed calls from the reads with MiXCR, one row per CDR3 protein. The sample includes about 140,000 distinct CDR3 sequences, roughly 6.5% of them seen just once. The entry originates in a study of T cell repertoires in cytomegalovirus infection. Trimming removed 1 base from V and 4 bases from J, with 19 bases in between. CDR3 size: 17 residues. Looked up from germline, CDR1 is KGHSH and CDR2 is LQKENI. The chain links TRBV18 to TRBJ1-1, with D perhaps TRBD1 (6 bases). Sequenced sample: PBMCs. This receptor was identified in a human donor in good health (CMV status not recorded). Some clones in this sample may be carry-over from other donors' samples. This CDR3 is CASSPLGQRYGGTEAFF. The CDR3, as DNA: TGTGCCAGCTCACCACTCGGACAGCGTTACGGAGGCACTGAAGCTTTCTTT. Combining the CDR3 with reference TRBV18 and TRBJ1-1 gives the whole variable domain NAGVMQNPRHLVRRRGQEARLRCSPMKGHSHVYWYRQLPEEGLKFMVYLQKENIIDESGMPKERFSAEFPKEGPSILRIQQVVRGDSAAYFCASSPLGQRYGGTEAFFGQGTRLTVV.